A single sample is the source of the 14 T cell receptor beta chains below, sequenced in a study of identical twins. Each CDR3 protein is one row after TCRdb ran MiXCR on the 5' RACE reads. The table lists hundreds of thousands of distinct CDR3 sequences, 9% to 15% of them singletons. These data also formed part of another study, on yellow fever vaccine responses in identical twins.

Sequences were obtained from PBMCs. The origin of the receptors is a woman under 30 in good health.

V gene TRBV11-2 combines with J gene TRBJ2-5, with no clear D. This CDR3 is 14 amino acids long. Per germline, CDR1 SGHAT and CDR2 FQNNGV. Trimming left V 7 bases short and J 1 base short, with 13 bases between. The CDR3 is CASTFEPSQETQYF. In DNA form, the CDR3 reads TGTGCCAGCACGTTTGAACCTAGCCAAGAGACCCAGTACTTC.

The chain is built from TRBV15 and TRBJ1-6; D is uncertain. The CDR3 length is 13 residues. V lost 5 bases, J lost 10 bases, and 12 bases lay in between. The germline gives CDR1 LNHNV, CDR2 YYDKDF (reference sequence). CDR3 DNA: TGTGCCACCAGCTTCGCTTTTGGATCACCCCTCCACTTT. Translated, it gives CATSFAFGSPLHF.

V usage is TRBV27 and J usage is TRBJ1-2; maybe TRBD1 (5 bases). Germline V gives CDR1 MNHEY, CDR2 SMNVEV (reference sequence). The CDR3 runs to 14 residues. The CDR3 nucleotides read TGTGCGACCAGAAGGGGTGTCTCAGGCTATGGCTACACCTTC. This encodes CATRRGVSGYGYTF.

This clonotype was seen a few times. In nucleotides, the CDR3 is TGCGCCAGCAGTGGGACAGGGGGTACCTATATCGCTTACGAGCAGTACGTC. Translating it yields CASSGTGGTYIAYEQYV. The rearrangement joins TRBV5-1 to TRBJ2-7; 11 positions match TRBD1. J gave up 4 bases and V 5 bases, and 14 bases lay outside the gene matches. This CDR3 is built from 17 residues. Germline V CDR1 and CDR2: SGHRS, YFSETQ.

This clonotype has more than one count but fewer than ten. The V call is TRBV28, the J call TRBJ2-1; 14 bases align to TRBD2. Germline V gene data show CDR1 as MDHEN and CDR2 as SYDVKM. CDR3 length: 15 amino acids. Germline trimming cut 8 bases from V and 7 bases from J; bases unmatched to any gene: 7. CDR3 residues: CASELGTSGRNEQFF. Written as DNA, the CDR3 is TGTGCCAGCGAATTAGGGACTAGCGGGAGAAATGAGCAGTTCTTC.

The rearrangement joins TRBV12-3 or TRBV12-4 to TRBJ2-5; TRBD2 matches at 10 bases. The CDR3 has 16 residues. The V segment lost 6 bases and the J segment 0 bases; nucleotides outside the gene matches: 7. The CDR3 DNA reads as TGTGCCAGCAGCCGTCGGACTAGCGGAAACCAAGAGACCCAGTACTTC. Translating it yields CASSRRTSGNQETQYF.

This clonotype came up a few times. The chain joins TRBV28 to TRBJ2-3; D is uncertain. Germline assignment: CDR1 MDHEN and CDR2 SYDVKM. V shed 3 bases and J shed 2 bases, with 9 bases lying between them. CDR3 length equals 14 residues. The CDR3 reads CASSFIRHTDTQYF. The CDR3 DNA follows: TGTGCCAGCAGTTTTATTAGACACACAGATACGCAGTATTTT.

The chain recombines TRBV10-3 with TRBJ2-1, with 11 bases aligning to TRBD2. Germline CDR1 reads ENHRY; CDR2 reads SYGVKD. The CDR3 runs to 16 residues. The J segment lost 7 bases and the V segment lost 0 bases, leaving 5 bases of the junction unmatched. The CDR3 DNA reads as TGTGCCATCAGTGAGTCTAGCGGGAGGGCGCGAAATGAGCAGTTCTTC. Protein product: CAISESSGRARNEQFF.

The chain links TRBV12-3 or TRBV12-4 to TRBJ2-3; the D gene is possibly TRBD2 (5 bases). The CDR3 totals 15 residues. V gave up 2 bases and J gave up 1 base, with 10 bases separating them. CDR3 protein: CASSLRNSGTDTQYF. For the CDR3, the DNA is TGTGCCAGCAGTTTACGGAATAGCGGCACAGATACGCAGTATTTT.

This sequence joins TRBV18 and TRBJ1-1; D gene ambiguous. The V end lost 4 bases, the J end lost 5 bases, and 11 bases lay between the germline ends. This CDR3 contains 13 residues. CDR1 is KGHSH, CDR2 LQKENI, per germline. The CDR3 protein is CASSQSGLTEAFF. CDR3 coding DNA: TGTGCCAGCTCACAATCTGGTCTAACTGAAGCTTTCTTT.

V is TRBV12-3 or TRBV12-4 and J is TRBJ2-3; 9 bases align to TRBD2. The CDR3 consists of 16 residues. The ends lost 3 bases at V and 2 bases at J; junction bases unmatched: 6. DNA for the CDR3: TGTGCCAGCAGTTTTGGGCTAGCGGGAACCACAGATACGCAGTATTTT. Protein product: CASSFGLAGTTDTQYF.

This clonotype has a count of ten or more. The J gene is TRBJ2-3, the V gene TRBV25-1; the D is unclear. Trimming removed 2 bases at V and 2 bases at J, with 8 bases between. Germline V gene data show CDR1 as MGHDK and CDR2 as SYGVNS. The CDR3 loop spans 14 amino acids. CDR3 nucleotides: TGTGCCAGCAGTGAAGGTCGAATCACAGATACGCAGTATTTT. Translating gives CASSEGRITDTQYF.

The chain recombines TRBV6-1 with TRBJ2-1; D might be TRBD2 (6 bases). The CDR3 covers 15 residues. In germline, CDR1 is MNHNS, CDR2 SASEGT. V lost 6 bases, J lost 7 bases, and 19 bases lay in between. CDR3 DNA: TGTGCCAGCAGCCCCCGCGGGGCAGGGAAGAATGAGCAGTTCTTC. This translates into CASSPRGAGKNEQFF.

This clonotype has a count of ten or more. This chain joins TRBV28 and TRBJ1-5; unclear D gene. CDR1 and CDR2 (germline): MDHEN, SYDVKM. V lost 2 bases and J lost 0, with 8 bases in between. CDR3 size: 15 residues. The CDR3 protein is CASSLLSNSNQPQHF. In DNA, the CDR3 is TGTGCCAGCAGTTTACTCAGTAATAGCAATCAGCCCCAGCATTTT.